Included here is one TCR beta chain sequence, with context. Authors' analysis steps: Amplification of reference gene primers provided the estimated nucleated cell counts. Sequencing was performed with immunoSEQ multiplex PCR; in TCRdb, only in-frame clones are kept and a portion is missing. D and trimming were read from the DNA, whereas the V and J calls and clone size are those reported in that table. The repertoire has 130,000 to 150,000 clones, approximately 80% of them found once; the top ten carry 13%. The source of the sample is a study of blood T cell repertoires in COVID-19. Study context: Acute-phase and convalescent COVID-19 samples originated in the United States, Italy and Spain.

The ends were cut back, 8 bases at V and 4 bases at J, with 17 bases in the middle. The V gene's germline CDR1 is MDHEN and CDR2 SYDVKM. There are 14 residues in the CDR3. The clonotype originates from a man aged 55 to 70 with active or convalescent COVID-19. The chain employs TRBV28 and TRBJ1-2, with D possibly matching TRBD1 (5 bases). Sequenced: peripheral blood. The CDR3 region has the DNA TGTGCCAGCTCCCCAGGGCTCCCTCCCTATGGCTACACCTTC. It encodes CASSPGLPPYGYTF.